This T cell receptor (beta chain) was profiled in a study of T cell responses to AZD1222 COVID-19 vaccine. The method was immunoSEQ multiplex PCR; TCRdb's version includes in-frame clones alone and lacks a portion of them. The sample has roughly 150,000 clones; approximately 89% are singletons. This CDR3 is 14 amino acids long. Per germline, CDR1 MNHEY and CDR2 SMNVEV (reference sequence). Trimming took 6 bases from V and 4 from J; bases not matched to a gene: 8. Here the sequenced sample was peripheral blood, taken on day 0 of AZD1222 vaccination. The chain couples TRBV27 to TRBJ2-5; 7 bases agree with TRBD2. This sequence originates from an adult in good health. CDR3 residues: CASRRGGVPETQYF. The CDR3 nucleotides are TGTGCCAGCAGACGCGGGGGAGTCCCAGAGACCCAGTACTTC.